What follows describes a single T cell receptor beta chain. Profiled with immunoSEQ multiplex PCR; TCRdb holds only in-frame clones, not every one. In the table there are under 300,000 clones, 70% to 85% of which are singletons. CDR3 length: 16 amino acids. Trimming cost V 5 bases and J 4 bases, with 18 bases left between them. Germline assignment: CDR1 SGHDN and CDR2 FVKESK. This sample was taken from a study of blood T cell repertoires in COVID-19. The source material was peripheral blood. The chain uses TRBV14 and TRBJ1-3; tentative D call: TRBD1 (6 bases). This sequence was found in a woman aged 40 to 55 with active or convalescent COVID-19. CDR3: CASSARRGTGGNTIYF. CDR3 DNA sequence: TGTGCCAGCAGCGCACGCAGGGGAACAGGAGGAAACACCATATATTTT.